This entry is about one TCR beta chain. This entry belongs to a study of T-cell reconstitution after alpha-beta-depleted transplantation in children. The authors prepared the TCRbeta library with unique molecular identifiers. TCRdb re-called the PCR reads with MiXCR, one entry per CDR3 protein. The repertoire holds approximately 390,000 distinct CDR3 sequences, with under 13% as singletons. Trimming cost V 8 bases and J 4 bases; bases outside gene matches: 10. Germline V CDR1 and CDR2: SQVTM, ANQGSEA. The CDR3 totals 13 residues. The origin of this receptor is a human donor who donated a stem cell graft to a child with acute myeloid leukemia. The chain has TRBV29-1 and TRBJ1-1; 7 positions agree with TRBD1. This specimen consisted of PBMCs from the stem cell graft donor, obtained from the stem cell graft. The CDR3 reads CSLRQGGRTEAFF. In DNA form, the CDR3 reads TGCAGCCTACGACAGGGCGGTCGCACTGAAGCTTTCTTT.